This TCR beta chain was recovered during a study of PD-1 blockade in mismatch repair-deficient tumors. Overall study context: Patients had eleven to twelve mismatch repair-deficient cancer types, all previously treated and progressing. Study conclusions and caveats: Tumor-resident clones, often absent from pretreatment blood, expanded after pembrolizumab and then contracted.

PCR or immunohistochemistry showed mismatch repair deficiency in every enrolled patient. TCRs were sequenced from a few patients responding to pembrolizumab. V was pared by 5 bases and J by 2 bases, with 10 bases between. Germline CDR1 is MNHNS and CDR2 is SASEGT. The CDR3 contains 13 residues. Generated by immunoSEQ multiplex PCR, the TCRdb table keeps only in-frame clones and is missing some. The sample shows around 130,000 clones, roughly 90% of them seen only once. This clone was detected once. The antigen remains unidentified. The rearrangement joins TRBV6-1 to TRBJ2-7, with D uncertain. Specimen: peripheral blood, collected roughly 70 weeks after starting pembrolizumab. This receptor was identified in an adult with mismatch repair-deficient cancer. CDR3 nucleotide sequence: TGTGCCAGCAGTCGTAGGAGCGCCTACGAGCAGTACTTC. This encodes CASSRRSAYEQYF.